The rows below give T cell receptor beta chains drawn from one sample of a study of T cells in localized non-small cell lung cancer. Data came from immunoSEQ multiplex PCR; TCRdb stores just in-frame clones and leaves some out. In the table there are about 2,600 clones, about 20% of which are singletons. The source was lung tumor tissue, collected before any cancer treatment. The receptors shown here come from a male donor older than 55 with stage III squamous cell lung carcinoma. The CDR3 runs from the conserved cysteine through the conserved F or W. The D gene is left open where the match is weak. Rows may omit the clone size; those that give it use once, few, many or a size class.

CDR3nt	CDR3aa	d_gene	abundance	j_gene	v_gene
TGTGCCTGGAGTAGACTAGTTAGTGGGGAGCTGTTTTTT	CAWSRLVSGELFF	.	.	TRBJ2-2	TRBV30
TGTGCCAGCAGCTTTAGGCTACAGGGAGGCACAGATACGCAGTATTTT	CASSFRLQGGTDTQYF	.	.	TRBJ2-3	TRBV11-3
TGTGCCAGTTCCCTCATCGCAGATACGCAGTATTTT	CASSLIADTQYF	.	.	TRBJ2-3	TRBV19
TGTGCCAGCAGCTTTTTTGGGACAGGGGGGAATCAGCCCCAGCATTTT	CASSFFGTGGNQPQHF	TRBD1	.	TRBJ1-5	TRBV11-3
TGCGCCAGCAGCTCTACCAGGGGCTCGGCCGGGGAGCTGTTTTTT	CASSSTRGSAGELFF	.	.	TRBJ2-2	TRBV10-2
TGCGCCAGCAGCCAGTCCTGGGACAGAGCGACTAGCCCGGCCGGGGAGCTGTTTTTT	CASSQSWDRATSPAGELFF	.	few	TRBJ2-2	TRBV5-1
TGCGCCAGCAGCTTGGTACAGGGGGCAGGGAATGAGCAGTTCTTC	CASSLVQGAGNEQFF	TRBD1	.	TRBJ2-1	TRBV5-1
TGTGCCATCAGTGAGAGCGGGGGGACCCAAGAGACCCAGTACTTC	CAISESGGTQETQYF	TRBD2	few	TRBJ2-5	TRBV10-3
TGTGCCAGCAGTTATTACCAGCGTGAAGCTTTCTTT	CASSYYQREAFF	.	few	TRBJ1-1	TRBV6-8
TGCGCCAGCAGCTGGAAGGTGAACACTGAAGCTTTCTTT	CASSWKVNTEAFF	.	.	TRBJ1-1	TRBV23-1
TGTGCCAGCAGCTTAACCGGGGGCACAGATACGCAGTATTTT	CASSLTGGTDTQYF	.	medium-sized	TRBJ2-3	TRBV11-3
TGCGCCAGCAGCTTGGGACAGACTTACAATGAGCAGTTCTTC	CASSLGQTYNEQFF	.	.	TRBJ2-1	TRBV5-1
TGTGCCAGCAGTTACCGGTTTCCAGGACAGGGTATCGGCGGGCAGGAAAAACTGTTTTTT	CASSYRFPGQGIGGQEKLFF	TRBD1	.	TRBJ1-4	TRBV6-8
TGTGCCAGCACCCTTGCTGGGGGGACAGGTGTCGACAATGAGCAGTTCTTC	CASTLAGGTGVDNEQFF	TRBD1	large	TRBJ2-1	TRBV6-8
TGTGCCAGCAGTGTCAACGGACAGGGGGGGCAGCCCCAGCATTTT	CASSVNGQGGQPQHF	TRBD1	.	TRBJ1-5	TRBV6-8
TGTGCCAGCAGCCTAGCCGGGGGGTCTCCGCTGGGGGACGAGCAGTACTTC	CASSLAGGSPLGDEQYF	TRBD2	medium-sized	TRBJ2-7	TRBV6-8
TGTGCCAGCAGTGGGGGTACGATTCTGCAAACCTACAATGAGCAGTTCTTC	CASSGGTILQTYNEQFF	.	medium-sized	TRBJ2-1	TRBV6-8
TGTGCCAGTAGCCTTGGACCCTATCTAGCCAAAAACATTCAGTACTTC	CASSLGPYLAKNIQYF	.	.	TRBJ2-4	TRBV19
TGTGCCAGCATAGCGACAGCCTCATCTGGAAACACCATATATTTT	CASIATASSGNTIYF	.	.	TRBJ1-3	TRBV6-8
TGTGCCAGCAGTCCGCGACAGCCTTTGAACACTGAAGCTTTCTTT	CASSPRQPLNTEAFF	.	.	TRBJ1-1	TRBV6-7
TGTGCCAGCAGTGAACGGGAGAACACTGAAGCTTTCTTT	CASSERENTEAFF	.	few	TRBJ1-1	TRBV25-1
TGTGCCAGCAGACTATCCGGGGGAAAACTGTTTTTT	CASRLSGGKLFF	.	few	TRBJ1-4	TRBV6-8
TGTGCCAGCAGCCAAGAGGCCCAGGGGACCGGAGCTTTCTTT	CASSQEAQGTGAFF	.	.	TRBJ1-1	TRBV14
TGTGCCAGCATCGCGGGGTCAGGGGGCCACTACGAGCAGTACTTC	CASIAGSGGHYEQYF	.	once	TRBJ2-7	TRBV12-1
TGTGCCAGCAGTCTTAGCGGGGGGCGTGGTGATACGCAGTATTTT	CASSLSGGRGDTQYF	TRBD2	.	TRBJ2-3	TRBV11-3
TGTGCCAGCAGCTTGGGCCCTCGGGAGGGGGAAGCTTTCTTT	CASSLGPREGEAFF	.	few	TRBJ1-1	TRBV7-7
TGCGCCAGCAGCCAAACGGAGGGCTATGGCTACACCTTC	CASSQTEGYGYTF	.	medium-sized	TRBJ1-2	TRBV4-1
TGTGCCACCCACCCCTTTGGCGGGGGGACAGATACGCAGTATTTT	CATHPFGGGTDTQYF	TRBD2	.	TRBJ2-3	TRBV15
TGTGCCAGCAGCCAAGCTCCAGGCCAGGGGACCCAGTACTTC	CASSQAPGQGTQYF	.	once	TRBJ2-5	TRBV14
TGTGCCAGCAGCTTGGGAAACGGACCCTATCAGCCCCAGCATTTT	CASSLGNGPYQPQHF	.	medium-sized	TRBJ1-5	TRBV11-3
TGTGCCAGCAGCCCAGCGAATAGCAATCAGCCCCAGCATTTT	CASSPANSNQPQHF	.	.	TRBJ1-5	TRBV9
TGTGCCAGCAGCTTGGTGGGGCGGGGCAATGAGCAGTTCTTC	CASSLVGRGNEQFF	.	medium-sized	TRBJ2-1	TRBV11-3
TGTGCCAGCAGCCGAGTAGGGATTCGCTGGTCCTACAATGAGCAGTTCTTC	CASSRVGIRWSYNEQFF	.	few	TRBJ2-1	TRBV11-3
TGTGCCAGTAGGGACCGGGACAGGGGGGATGGCTACACCTTC	CASRDRDRGDGYTF	TRBD1	.	TRBJ1-2	TRBV19
TGCGCCAGCAGCCAAGCCGGTGAAGATACGCAGTATTTT	CASSQAGEDTQYF	.	few	TRBJ2-3	TRBV4-1
TGTGCCAGCAGCTTAGGGCAGCCTGGGATTCGGCCCCAGCATTTT	CASSLGQPGIRPQHF	.	few	TRBJ1-5	TRBV11-3
TGTGCCAGCAGCTTGGATGGATTCCAAGAGACCCAGTACTTC	CASSLDGFQETQYF	.	few	TRBJ2-5	TRBV11-3
TGTGCCAGCAGCATGGGCCTAGCGGGCACAGATACGCAGTATTTT	CASSMGLAGTDTQYF	TRBD2	few	TRBJ2-3	TRBV28
TGTGCCAGCAGTGGCGGGGCACGAAACACCGGGGAGCTGTTTTTT	CASSGGARNTGELFF	.	.	TRBJ2-2	TRBV9
TGTGCCAGTAGTATGGCAGAGGGGAGGCACATTCAGTACTTC	CASSMAEGRHIQYF	.	few	TRBJ2-4	TRBV19
TGTGCCAGCAGTTGTCCCGTGGCGACAGGGGCCTTGTCACAGAACACTGAAGCTTTCTTT	CASSCPVATGALSQNTEAFF	TRBD1	few	TRBJ1-1	TRBV6-8
TGTGCCAGCAGCTTAGAGGTCAATCAGCCCCAGCATTTT	CASSLEVNQPQHF	.	few	TRBJ1-5	TRBV7-8
TGTGCCAGTAGTAAGCCAGTCTCCTCTGGCTACACCTTC	CASSKPVSSGYTF	.	few	TRBJ1-2	TRBV19
TGTGCCAGCAGCGAGGGGTCCTACGAGCAGTACTTC	CASSEGSYEQYF	.	once	TRBJ2-7	TRBV9
TGTGCCAGCAGCTTGGTTGCAGGGAGAGGTGAAAAACTGTTTTTT	CASSLVAGRGEKLFF	.	few	TRBJ1-4	TRBV11-3
TGTGCCAGCCGGCCCAGTGCTAACTATGGCTACACCTTC	CASRPSANYGYTF	.	few	TRBJ1-2	TRBV6-8
TGTGCCAGCAGCTGGGATCCGACGGGGTTAAACACCATATATTTT	CASSWDPTGLNTIYF	.	few	TRBJ1-3	TRBV11-3
TGTGCCAGCAGTCGATTCACCGGGACAGTGAACACTGAAGCTTTCTTT	CASSRFTGTVNTEAFF	TRBD1	.	TRBJ1-1	TRBV6-8
TGTGCCAGCAGCCCTCCCCCGGGACAGGGGGTTTCAGGCTACACCTTC	CASSPPPGQGVSGYTF	TRBD1	few	TRBJ1-2	TRBV11-3
TGTGCCAGCAGCTTAGTCGGGCAAGCTGGGGCCAACGTCCTGACTTTC	CASSLVGQAGANVLTF	.	few	TRBJ2-6	TRBV11-3
TGTGCCTGGAGTTGGCGGGGGGGATCACCCCTCCACTTT	CAWSWRGGSPLHF	.	few	TRBJ1-6	TRBV30
TGTGCCAGCACCTCAGTCAGGGGGCGGAGGGCCAACGTCCTGACTTTC	CASTSVRGRRANVLTF	TRBD1	once	TRBJ2-6	TRBV25-1
TGTGCAAGTCGCTTAGCCCGACGGGGGGGCCATAACGGGGAGCTGTTTTTT	CASRLARRGGHNGELFF	.	.	TRBJ2-2	TRBV12-2
TGCGCCAGCACCGGGGGCTACACCGGGGAGCTGTTTTTT	CASTGGYTGELFF	.	.	TRBJ2-2	TRBV10-2
TGTGCCAGCAGCCCTAGGCCGGACAGGGGGCTCACTGAAGCTTTCTTT	CASSPRPDRGLTEAFF	TRBD1	.	TRBJ1-1	TRBV9